The clone carrying this TCR beta chain appeared many times. TCRbeta library construction was performed incorporating unique molecular identifiers. TCRdb redid the calling of the PCR reads with MiXCR, one entry per CDR3 protein. The sample lists some 490,000 distinct CDR3 sequences, approximately 13% occurring once. This entry comes from a study of T-cell reconstitution after alpha-beta-depleted transplantation in children. The receptor comes from a human donor who donated a stem cell graft to a child with combined immunodeficiency. This specimen consisted of PBMCs from the stem cell graft donor, obtained from the stem cell graft.

The DNA for the CDR3 is TGTGCCAGCACGTGGGCTAGCGGAGTCTACGAGCAGTACTTC. This gives the protein CASTWASGVYEQYF. The chain has TRBV6-2 or TRBV6-3 and TRBJ2-7, with 7 nucleotides matching TRBD2. Germline trimming cut 7 bases from V and 3 bases from J; bases unmatched to any gene: 9. The V gene's germline CDR1 is MNHEY and CDR2 SVGEGT. This CDR3 is 14 amino acids long.